A single sample gave rise to the 25 T cell receptor beta chains below, sequenced in a study of regulatory dendritic cells for organ transplantation. CFSE-labeled sorted T cells met regulatory or mature dendritic cells for five to six days. Antigens of these TCRs are unknown. Profiled with immunoSEQ multiplex PCR; TCRdb holds only in-frame clones, not every one. The sample has fewer than 25,000 clones, approximately 85% seen once; the top ten hold just under 0.7%. Sequenced material: naive CD4+ T cells from blood cultured with regulatory dendritic cells. Subset here: CD45RA+ naive T cells. These receptors originate from a human donor in good health.

The rearrangement uses TRBV19 and TRBJ1-3; D not resolved. CDR3 length: 14 residues. Germline loops: CDR1 LNHDA, CDR2 SQIVND (reference sequence). Trimming stripped 5 bases from V and 2 bases from J, with 10 bases between. This CDR3 is CASSSGGPGNTIYF. The CDR3 bases are TGTGCCAGTAGTTCCGGAGGCCCTGGAAACACCATATATTTT.

V gene TRBV28 combines with J gene TRBJ1-4; 8 nucleotides line up with TRBD1. Germline CDR1 MDHEN, CDR2 SYDVKM. V shed 4 bases and J 11 bases; nucleotides not matched to a gene: 3. The CDR3 runs 12 residues. CDR3 in DNA: TGTGCCAGCAGTTCGGACAGGGAGAAACTGTTTTTT. Its translation is CASSSDREKLFF.

The chain is built from TRBV2 and TRBJ2-1; D is ambiguous. Germline lookup yields CDR1 SNHLY and CDR2 FYNNEI. There are 16 residues in the CDR3. Trimming took off 6 bases at V and 5 bases at J, with 20 bases between the two ends. The CDR3 DNA reads TGTGCCAGCAGCGATCCCGGTCAGGCCGGTGACAATGAGCAGTTCTTC. Translation gives CASSDPGQAGDNEQFF.

The rearrangement uses TRBV27 and TRBJ2-3; 8 bases match TRBD2. V shed 1 base, J shed 0 bases, and the junction held 12 bases outside the gene matches. This CDR3 is 19 amino acids long. CDR1 is MNHEY, CDR2 SMNVEV, per germline (reference sequence). The CDR3 loop reads CASSLYAVSGGTSTDTQYF. CDR3 sequence (DNA): TGTGCCAGCAGTTTATACGCTGTGAGCGGGGGAACTAGCACAGATACGCAGTATTTT.

This rearrangement joins TRBV7-2 to TRBJ1-2; D gene ambiguous. Germline V CDR1 and CDR2: SGHTA, FQGNSA. V lost 2 bases and J lost 1, with 5 bases in between. The CDR3 is 13 amino acids. The CDR3 region is CASSLRDNYGYTF. The DNA for the CDR3 is TGTGCCAGCAGCTTAAGGGATAACTATGGCTACACCTTC.

The rearrangement joins TRBV10-3 to TRBJ1-1, with D unclear. The CDR3 has 12 residues. Trimming took off 10 bases at V and 3 bases at J, with 12 bases between the two ends. CDR1 and CDR2 from the germline V gene are ENHRY and SYGVKD. The CDR3 protein is CATTSRDTEAFF. CDR3 DNA sequence: TGTGCCACGACCTCACGCGACACTGAAGCTTTCTTT.

The CDR3, as DNA: TGCGCCAGCAGCCAATTGCAGGGGGCACGCACAGATACGCAGTATTTT. Translation: CASSQLQGARTDTQYF. The rearrangement joins TRBV4-1 to TRBJ2-3; TRBD1 matches at 8 bases. CDR1 is MGHRA, CDR2 YSYEKL, per germline. The CDR3 has 16 amino acids. The V gene end was trimmed by 2 bases and the J gene end by 1 base; junction bases not matched to a gene: 5.

This sequence joins TRBV29-1 and TRBJ2-2, with 7 bases identical to TRBD2. Germline CDR1 is SQVTM and CDR2 is ANQGSEA. Trimming cost V 7 bases and J 5 bases; bases outside gene matches: 13. This CDR3 region has 15 residues. The CDR3 sequence is CSAQRAGVGTGELFF. The DNA of the CDR3 is TGCAGCGCTCAACGGGCGGGAGTGGGGACCGGGGAGCTGTTTTTT.

In DNA, the CDR3 is TGTGCCAGTAGTACCCGACAGGGGGCGATTGGACGCAATCAGCCCCAGCATTTT. Translated, it gives CASSTRQGAIGRNQPQHF. This sequence joins TRBV19 and TRBJ1-5, with 10 bases fitting TRBD1. Germline assignment: CDR1 LNHDA and CDR2 SQIVND (reference sequence). The CDR3 extends over 18 amino acids. V lost 4 bases to trimming and J lost 2 bases; unmatched junction nucleotides: 11.

J is TRBJ1-3 and V is TRBV11-2, with 9 bases fitting TRBD1. This CDR3 has 16 amino acids. V lost 5 bases, J lost 0 bases, and 5 bases stayed unmatched. Looked up from germline, CDR1 is SGHAT and CDR2 is FQNNGV. The CDR3 DNA follows: TGTGCCAGCAGCCCGGGACAGGGCTTCTCTGGAAACACCATATATTTT. Translating gives CASSPGQGFSGNTIYF.

This chain links TRBV6-5 with TRBJ1-1; D might be TRBD1 (6 bases). The ends were cut back, 0 bases at V and 6 bases at J, with 17 bases in the middle. Germline CDR1 MNHEY, CDR2 SVGAGI. The CDR3 is made up of 16 amino acids. The CDR3: CASSYSSGTGGAEAFF. The CDR3 coding sequence is TGTGCCAGCAGTTACTCCTCCGGGACGGGGGGCGCTGAAGCTTTCTTT.

This clone has a handful of counts. The gene calls are TRBV7-6 and TRBJ2-7; 9 positions match TRBD2. Germline V gives CDR1 SGHVS, CDR2 FNYEAQ. J was trimmed by 9 bases and V by 0 bases; bases with no gene match: 9. This CDR3 is 15 amino acids long. CDR3 in DNA: TGTGCCAGCAGCTTAGCGCTAGCGGGGCCTACGGGGCAGTACTTC. Its protein product is CASSLALAGPTGQYF.

The V and J genes are TRBV6-5 and TRBJ2-7; the D is unclear. Germline CDR1 reads MNHEY; CDR2 reads SVGAGI. This CDR3 comprises 13 residues. Trimming removed 5 bases from V and 3 bases from J, with 11 bases in between. CDR3 protein: CASSRGKIYEQYF. CDR3 coding DNA: TGTGCCAGCAGTCGAGGAAAAATCTACGAGCAGTACTTC.

The chain uses TRBV6-5 and TRBJ2-7; weak D call: TRBD1 (6 bases). CDR1 is MNHEY, CDR2 SVGAGI, per germline. V was trimmed by 0 bases and J by 3 bases, leaving 15 bases between them. CDR3 length: 16 residues. The CDR3 DNA reads TGTGCCAGCAGTTACTCGAACCAGGGGATCGGCTACGAGCAGTACTTC. This translates into CASSYSNQGIGYEQYF.

The V and J genes are TRBV13 and TRBJ2-7; 8 bases align to TRBD2. The J segment lost 5 bases and the V segment lost 5 bases, leaving 8 bases of the junction unmatched. The CDR3 covers 14 residues. Germline values: CDR1 PRHDT, CDR2 FYEKMQ (reference sequence). The CDR3: CASSQLAELNEQYF. CDR3 coding DNA: TGTGCCAGCAGCCAACTAGCGGAGCTTAACGAGCAGTACTTC.

V usage is TRBV5-4 and J usage is TRBJ2-5; D tentatively reads TRBD1 or TRBD2 (5 bases each). The CDR3 spans 11 residues. V lost 3 bases and J 7 bases, leaving 7 bases between the germline ends. Germline lookup yields CDR1 SGHNT and CDR2 YYREEE (reference sequence). As DNA, the CDR3 is TGTGCCAGCAGCTCTGGGGGGACCCAGTACTTC. It specifies CASSSGGTQYF.

The chain recombines TRBV29-1 with TRBJ2-2; 8 bases map to TRBD1. Germline CDR1 reads SQVTM; CDR2 reads ANQGSEA. The CDR3 is made up of 13 amino acids. V dropped 7 bases and J dropped 8; count of bases not matched to a gene: 9. This CDR3 reads CSGGRTGKGELFF. CDR3 nucleotides: TGCAGCGGCGGACGGACAGGGAAAGGGGAGCTGTTTTTT.

The chain joins TRBV30 to TRBJ2-4, with 11 bases matching TRBD2. The CDR3 loop spans 16 amino acids. In germline, CDR1 is GTSNPN, CDR2 SVGIG (reference sequence). Trimming removed 8 bases from V and 2 bases from J; junction bases left unmatched: 11. The CDR3 DNA is TGTGCCGGAGGCTTCGGGACTAGCGGCACCAAAAACATTCAGTACTTC. Residues: CAGGFGTSGTKNIQYF.

This clone was picked up one time. J is TRBJ1-2 and V is TRBV6-1; D is undetermined. Trimming took off 6 bases at V and 2 bases at J, with 7 bases between the two ends. The CDR3 sequence is 12 residues long. Germline V gene sequence: CDR1 MNHNS, CDR2 SASEGT. CDR3 protein: CASRWWNYGYTF. Written as DNA, the CDR3 is TGTGCCAGCAGATGGTGGAACTATGGCTACACCTTC.

V and J are TRBV7-2 and TRBJ1-1, with D unresolved. V lost 1 base to trimming and J lost 0 bases, with 12 bases between them. The germline V gene encodes CDR1 SGHTA and CDR2 FQGNSA. The CDR3 is made up of 16 amino acids. In DNA, the CDR3 is TGTGCCAGCAGCTTAGTTTATACGGGGATGAACACTGAAGCTTTCTTT. Amino acids: CASSLVYTGMNTEAFF.

This clone was seen only a few times. The V gene is TRBV7-2, the J gene TRBJ1-6; 9 bases align to TRBD1. Trimming at V came to 5 bases and at J to 9 bases, leaving 8 bases not matched to a gene. Germline V lookup: CDR1 SGHTA, CDR2 FQGNSA. The CDR3 consists of 15 residues. The CDR3 is CASSLGTGTSSPLHF. CDR3 sequence (DNA): TGTGCCAGCAGCCTAGGGACAGGGACGAGTTCACCCCTCCACTTT.

The chain carries TRBV29-1 and TRBJ2-5; 13 nucleotides match TRBD2. Germline assignment: CDR1 SQVTM and CDR2 ANQGSEA. The length of the CDR3 is 16 residues. V lost 4 bases to trimming and J lost 4 bases; unmatched junction nucleotides: 9. The CDR3 DNA follows: TGCAGCGTTGGCGGGACTAGCGGGGTAGGGAGAGAGACCCAGTACTTC. Its translation: CSVGGTSGVGRETQYF.

The chain has TRBV18 and TRBJ1-2; 9 nucleotides align to TRBD1. This CDR3 has 14 amino acids. Per germline, CDR1 KGHSH and CDR2 LQKENI. Trimming removed 5 bases from V and 8 bases from J; junction bases left unmatched: 9. The DNA for the CDR3 is TGTGCCAGCTCAACCAGGACAGGGGTCGGGGGCTACACCTTC. It specifies CASSTRTGVGGYTF.

The chain recombines TRBV9 with TRBJ2-3; D is possibly TRBD1 (6 bases). This CDR3 spans 15 amino acids. Trimming removed 4 bases from V and 5 bases from J, with 17 bases in between. Germline lookup yields CDR1 SGDLS and CDR2 YYNGEE. CDR3 DNA sequence: TGTGCCAGCAGCCCCAGTGGGGCCAGGGGAGATACGCAGTATTTT. Protein sequence: CASSPSGARGDTQYF.

The rearrangement uses TRBV7-2 and TRBJ2-3; no firm D call. There are 18 residues in the CDR3. The V and J ends lost 0 bases and 0 bases respectively, with 16 bases between them. Germline assignment: CDR1 SGHTA and CDR2 FQGNSA. The CDR3 DNA sequence: TGTGCCAGCAGCTTAGCGATAGGTGCGGTCCCTAGCACAGATACGCAGTATTTT. Translated: CASSLAIGAVPSTDTQYF.